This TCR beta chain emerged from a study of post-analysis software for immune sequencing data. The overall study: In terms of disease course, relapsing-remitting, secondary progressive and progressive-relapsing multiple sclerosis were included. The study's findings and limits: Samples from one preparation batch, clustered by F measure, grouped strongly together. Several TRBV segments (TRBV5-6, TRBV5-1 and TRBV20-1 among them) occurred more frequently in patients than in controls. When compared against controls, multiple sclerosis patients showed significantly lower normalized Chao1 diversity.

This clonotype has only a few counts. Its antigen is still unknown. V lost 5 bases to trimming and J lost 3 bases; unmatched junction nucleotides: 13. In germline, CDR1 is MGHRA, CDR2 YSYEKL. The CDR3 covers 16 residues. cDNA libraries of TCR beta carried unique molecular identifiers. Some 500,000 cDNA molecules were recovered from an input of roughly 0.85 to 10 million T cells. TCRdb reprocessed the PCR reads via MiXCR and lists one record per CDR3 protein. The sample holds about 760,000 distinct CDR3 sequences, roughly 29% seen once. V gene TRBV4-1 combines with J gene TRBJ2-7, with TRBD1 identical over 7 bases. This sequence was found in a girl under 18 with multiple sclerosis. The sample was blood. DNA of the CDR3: TGCGCCAGCAGCGAGCCACCGGGACAGAACAACTACGAGCAGTACTTC. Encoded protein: CASSEPPGQNNYEQYF.